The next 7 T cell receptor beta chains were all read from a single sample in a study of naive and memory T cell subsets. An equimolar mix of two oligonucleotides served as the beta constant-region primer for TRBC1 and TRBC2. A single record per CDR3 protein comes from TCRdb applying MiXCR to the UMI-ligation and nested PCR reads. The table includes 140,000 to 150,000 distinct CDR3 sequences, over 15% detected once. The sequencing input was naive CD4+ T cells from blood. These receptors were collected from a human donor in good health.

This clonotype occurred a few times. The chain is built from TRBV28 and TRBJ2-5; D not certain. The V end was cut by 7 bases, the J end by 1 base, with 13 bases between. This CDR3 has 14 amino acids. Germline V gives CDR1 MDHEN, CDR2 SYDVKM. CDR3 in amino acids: CASTAGRLQETQYF. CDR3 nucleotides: TGTGCCAGCACCGCAGGACGGCTCCAAGAGACCCAGTACTTC.

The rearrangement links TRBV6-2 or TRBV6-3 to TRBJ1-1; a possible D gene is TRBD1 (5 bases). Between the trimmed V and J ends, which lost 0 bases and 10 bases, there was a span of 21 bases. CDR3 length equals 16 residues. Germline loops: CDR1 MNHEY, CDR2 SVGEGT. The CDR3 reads CASSYSFIGAKGGAFF. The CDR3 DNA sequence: TGTGCCAGCAGTTACTCGTTCATTGGGGCCAAGGGAGGAGCTTTCTTT.

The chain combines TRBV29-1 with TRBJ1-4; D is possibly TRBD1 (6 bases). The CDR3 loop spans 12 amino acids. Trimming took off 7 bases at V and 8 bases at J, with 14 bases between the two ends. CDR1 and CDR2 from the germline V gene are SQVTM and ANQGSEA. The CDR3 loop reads CSGWDIGEKLFF. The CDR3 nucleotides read TGCAGCGGCTGGGACATTGGAGAAAAACTGTTTTTT.

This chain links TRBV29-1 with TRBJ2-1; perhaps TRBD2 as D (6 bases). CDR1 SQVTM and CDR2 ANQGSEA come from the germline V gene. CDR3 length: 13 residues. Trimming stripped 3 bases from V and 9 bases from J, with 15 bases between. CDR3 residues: CSVDPGRGSEQFF. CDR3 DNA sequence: TGCAGCGTTGACCCCGGGAGAGGTAGTGAGCAGTTCTTC.

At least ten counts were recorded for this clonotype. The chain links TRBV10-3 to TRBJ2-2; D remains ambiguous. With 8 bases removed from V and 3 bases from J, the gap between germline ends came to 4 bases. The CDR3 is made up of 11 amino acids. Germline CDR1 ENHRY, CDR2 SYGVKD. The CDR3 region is CAISDTGELFF. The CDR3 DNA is TGTGCCATCTCCGACACCGGGGAGCTGTTTTTT.

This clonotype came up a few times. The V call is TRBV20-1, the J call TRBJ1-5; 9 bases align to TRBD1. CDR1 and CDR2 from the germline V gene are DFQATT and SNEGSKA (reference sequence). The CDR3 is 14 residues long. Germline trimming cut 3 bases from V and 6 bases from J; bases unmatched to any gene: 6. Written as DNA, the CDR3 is TGCAGTGCTAGTAGGGACAGGGTCGGTCAGCCCCAGCATTTT. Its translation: CSASRDRVGQPQHF.

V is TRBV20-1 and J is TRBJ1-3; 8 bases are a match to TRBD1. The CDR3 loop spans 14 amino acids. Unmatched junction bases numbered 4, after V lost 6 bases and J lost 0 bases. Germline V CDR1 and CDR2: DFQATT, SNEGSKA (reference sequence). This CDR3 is CSAIDRGSGNTIYF. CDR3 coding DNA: TGCAGTGCCATCGACAGGGGCTCTGGAAACACCATATATTTT.